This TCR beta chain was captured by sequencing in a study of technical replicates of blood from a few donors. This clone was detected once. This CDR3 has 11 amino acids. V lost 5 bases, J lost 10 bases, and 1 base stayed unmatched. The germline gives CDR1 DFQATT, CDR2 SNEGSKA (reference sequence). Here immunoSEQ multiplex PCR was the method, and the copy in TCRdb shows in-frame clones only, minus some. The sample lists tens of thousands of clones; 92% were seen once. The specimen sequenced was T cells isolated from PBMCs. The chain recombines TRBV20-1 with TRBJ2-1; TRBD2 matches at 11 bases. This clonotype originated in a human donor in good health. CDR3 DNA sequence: TGCAGTGCTCGGACTAGCGGGGAGCAGTTCTTC. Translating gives CSARTSGEQFF.